This T cell receptor (beta chain) stems from a study of cytomegalovirus exposure and HLA in healthy donors. Study in general: HLA-typed donors were the source of tens of millions of unique TCRs held in an early data release.

V shed 0 bases and J shed 1 base, with 13 bases lying between them. CDR1 and CDR2 from the germline V gene are SGHDN and FVKESK. The CDR3 spans 17 residues. The study's findings and limits: It has been reported that TCR beta sequences accurately predicted the HLA-A and HLA-B alleles of most subjects. In a later analysis, roughly 17,000 TCR beta sequences were associated with HLA alleles at 0.05 false discovery rate. It was about 180 TCR beta chains that were listed as cytomegalovirus-associated.

As regards this clone: What it binds is unknown.

The PCR made use of 60 Vbeta and 13 Jbeta primers. TCRdb's copy holds only in-frame clones and misses some; the assay was immunoSEQ multiplex PCR. Of tens of thousands of clones listed, about 90% are singletons. The chain couples TRBV14 to TRBJ2-1, with D perhaps matching TRBD2 (5 bases). Source material: PBMCs. This TCR was recovered from a woman aged 40 to 50 in good health and CMV-seropositive. DNA for the CDR3: TGTGCCAGCAGCCAAGATGAGGGCATTTGGTCCTACAATGAGCAGTTCTTC. Its translation: CASSQDEGIWSYNEQFF. The complete variable domain, with remaining parts taken from reference TRBV14 and TRBJ2-1, reads EAGVTQFPSHSVIEKGQTVTLRCDPISGHDNLYWYRRVMGKEIKFLLHFVKESKQDESGMPNNRFLAERTGGTYSTLKVQPAELEDSGVYFCASSQDEGIWSYNEQFFGPGTRLTVL.